This TCR beta chain is from a study of T cells in Graves' hyperthyroidism and ophthalmopathy. Overall study results and limits: Blood samples included most of the expanded thyroid clonotypes exceeding 0.001.

In its sample, this clonotype was seen many times. Its specificity is not known. CDR1 is MGHRA, CDR2 YSYEKL, per germline. V shed 4 bases, J shed 6 bases, and the junction held 5 bases outside the gene matches. This CDR3 region has 13 residues. Amplification targeted TCR beta CDR3 regions from RNA transcripts. TCR CDR3 regions were first amplified by RT-PCR with HTBI primers. MiXCR, applied by TCRdb to the multiplex PCR reads, yields one record per CDR3 protein. The sample has hundreds of thousands of distinct CDR3 sequences, approximately 14% seen once. Ophthalmopathy patients all had a Clinical Activity Score of at least 3, a NOSPECS grade of at least 4 and disease under 3 months old.

The specimen sequenced was blood. This chain connects TRBV4-1 to TRBJ1-2; 7 nucleotides line up with TRBD1. The TCR was taken from a man aged 18 to 30 with Graves' ophthalmopathy. The CDR3 DNA is TGCGCCAGCAGCCCGGGGACAGCAGATGGCTACACCTTC. Its translation: CASSPGTADGYTF.